The subject of this entry is one TCR beta chain. The antigen is not known. CDR3 length: 12 amino acids. CDR1 and CDR2 from the germline V gene are PRHDT and FYEKMQ (reference sequence). V lost 8 bases, J lost 4 bases, and 9 bases lay in between. It was CD45RO-negative cells, positively selected for CCR7, that made up naive CD8 cells, with terminally differentiated effector memory CD45RA+ cells excluded. The sample is drawn from a study of shared clonotypes between healthy human individuals. The study, taken as a whole, reports: Sorted-subset sequencing was shown by rarefaction to be incomplete despite large depth.

The assay used deep level. Original processing notes: ImmunoSEQ yielded junction-only sequences lacking quality scores, so filtering differed. Sequencing was performed with immunoSEQ multiplex PCR; in TCRdb, only in-frame clones are kept and a portion is missing. The D gene and trimming were derived from the DNA, and the V and J assignments and clone size from that table. The sample records about 2.1 million clones, around 93% being singletons. The receptor was derived from a man between 18 and 29 years old in good health. Some clones in this sample may be carry-over from other donors' samples. Sample: naive CD8+ T cells from PBMCs. The rearrangement links TRBV13 to TRBJ2-1; maybe TRBD1 (5 bases). The CDR3 sequence: CASGAGYNEQFF. DNA for the CDR3: TGTGCCAGCGGAGCAGGGTACAATGAGCAGTTCTTC.